This T cell receptor beta chain was observed in a study of cytomegalovirus exposure and HLA in healthy donors. Study-wide results and limits: Sequencing depth roughly uniform across donors was assumed in presence/absence analyses. Some public TCRs appeared in many individuals, while most sequences were rare.

The PCR employed 60 Vbeta primers together with 13 Jbeta primers. Profiling relied on immunoSEQ multiplex PCR, and the TCRdb table lists in-frame clones only, not all of them. The sample comprises roughly 300,000 clones, 75% to 90% of which are singletons, and around 4.2% rests with the top ten. Of note for this clone: Its specificity is not known.

Germline V CDR1 and CDR2: KGHSH, LQKENI. This CDR3 spans 14 amino acids. The V segment lost 6 bases and the J segment 0 bases; nucleotides outside the gene matches: 4. Input material: PBMCs. This chain connects TRBV18 to TRBJ1-2, with 7 positions matching TRBD1. This sequence originates from a man aged 35-49 years in good health and CMV-seropositive. The CDR3 reads CASSPGQSNYGYTF. The DNA for the CDR3 is TGTGCCAGCTCGCCGGGACAGTCTAACTATGGCTACACCTTC.